A selection of T cell receptor beta chains follows, all from one sample in a study of OX40 agonist ivuxolimab in advanced cancers. Repertoires were generated with immunoSEQ multiplex PCR, while TCRdb's copy carries only in-frame clones and drops some. The sample holds roughly 53,000 clones; approximately 84% are singletons and the top ten take more than 10%. Sequenced here: CD4+ or CD8+ T cells sorted from blood, sampled in a trial of the OX40 agonist ivuxolimab. All receptors come from an adult with an advanced solid tumor such as melanoma, head and neck, liver or kidney cancer. Each CDR3 is given with its conserved first and last residue. The D gene is left open where the match is weak. Size is stated for part of the rows, as once, few or many counts, or as a class when the clone is expanded.

- - TRBJ1-5 TRBV6-1 TGTGCCAGCAGTGACTATAGCAATCAGCCCCAGCATTTT CASSDYSNQPQHF
- - TRBJ1-1 TRBV7-9 TGTGCCAGCAGCTTACAGGGGAAGGATGAAGCTTTCTTT CASSLQGKDEAFF
- - TRBJ1-2 TRBV4-2 TGTGCCAGCAGCCAAGATCAGAACAACTATGGCTACACCTTC CASSQDQNNYGYTF
few - TRBJ1-2 TRBV2 TGTGCCAGCCGGAGGGGGACCGGGGGCGCCTATGGCTACACCTTC CASRRGTGGAYGYTF
- TRBD1 TRBJ2-3 TRBV19 TGTGCCAGTAGTATAGATCTGGCGACAGGGGGCGGAGATACGCAGTATTTT CASSIDLATGGGDTQYF
- TRBD1 TRBJ2-5 TRBV7-7 TGTGCCAGCAGCCGGGACAGCGAAGAGACCCAGTACTTC CASSRDSEETQYF
- - TRBJ2-5 TRBV20-1 TGCAGTGCAGACCTTAGCGCGACCCAGTACTTC CSADLSATQYF
few TRBD2 TRBJ2-1 TRBV6-6 TGTGCCAGCAGTTACTCAAGCGGGGGTTACAATGAGCAGTTCTTC CASSYSSGGYNEQFF
- TRBD2 TRBJ2-5 TRBV7-3 TGTGCCAGCAGCTTGTTTGGCGGGAGGGGCGTCGAGACCCAGTACTTC CASSLFGGRGVETQYF
- - TRBJ1-1 TRBV5-1 TGCGCCAGCAGCTTCGACGGAAGCCAGAACACTGAAGCTTTCTTT CASSFDGSQNTEAFF
- - TRBJ2-7 TRBV28 TGTGCCAGCAGTCCAGGGGGGAGAACCTCCAGCTACCTTTCCTACGAGCAGTACTTC CASSPGGRTSSYLSYEQYF
few - TRBJ1-1 TRBV28 TGTGCCAGCAGTTTAATTACGCAGACAGTCAAAGCTTTCTTT CASSLITQTVKAFF
- TRBD1 TRBJ2-7 TRBV11-2 TGTGCCAGCAGCCCTGGGACAGGGGAGGTCTACGAGCAGTACTTC CASSPGTGEVYEQYF
- - TRBJ1-5 TRBV9 TGTGCCAGCAGCTTCGGGACAAATCAGCCCCAGCATTTT CASSFGTNQPQHF
- - TRBJ1-2 TRBV19 TGTGCCAGTAGTATACCTGGGAAGGCGGCCACCTACACCTTC CASSIPGKAATYTF
few - TRBJ1-3 TRBV28 TGTGCCAGCAGTGCCCTTGGGGGCCGAAACACCATATATTTT CASSALGGRNTIYF
once TRBD2 TRBJ2-7 TRBV7-2 TGTGCCAGCAGCTTAGCAGGTAGCGGGAGCTACGAGCAGTACTTC CASSLAGSGSYEQYF
- - TRBJ1-5 TRBV28 TGTGCCAGCAGTTCACCAACAGGGAATCAGCCCCAGCATTTT CASSSPTGNQPQHF
- TRBD1 TRBJ2-7 TRBV6-6 TGTGCCAGCAGTTACTCGGGACAGGGATACGAGCAGTACTTC CASSYSGQGYEQYF
- - TRBJ1-1 TRBV20-1 TGCAGTGCTGGATATTCGTCTGAAGCTTTCTTT CSAGYSSEAFF
- TRBD1 TRBJ2-2 TRBV18 TGTGCCAGCTCACCCTCCACGGGGCCAGGGGGCTCCGGGGAGCTGTTTTTT CASSPSTGPGGSGELFF
- - TRBJ1-2 TRBV7-9 TGTGCCAGCAGCTTAGAAATTCCCGGTGGCTACACCTTC CASSLEIPGGYTF
few - TRBJ2-7 TRBV5-4 TGTGCCAGCAGCTTGGCCGGGGTGTCCGAGCAGTACTTC CASSLAGVSEQYF
- TRBD1 TRBJ1-4 TRBV2 TGTGCCAGCAGCCAGCTGACAGGGGGTAATGAAAAACTGTTTTTT CASSQLTGGNEKLFF
- TRBD1 TRBJ1-2 TRBV18 TGTGCCAGCTTCCAGACAGGGGCCTACCTCTATGGCTACACCTTC CASFQTGAYLYGYTF
- - TRBJ2-1 TRBV6-5 TGTGCCAGCAGTTACCAGGTCAGCTCCTACAATGAGCAGTTCTTC CASSYQVSSYNEQFF
- TRBD1 TRBJ2-2 TRBV29-1 TGCAGCGTTGGACAGGGGACCTTCTCCGGGGAGCTGTTTTTT CSVGQGTFSGELFF
- - TRBJ1-1 TRBV6-5 TGTGCCAGCAGTGTAACAGGGTACACTGAAGCTTTCTTT CASSVTGYTEAFF
- TRBD1 TRBJ2-1 TRBV19 TGTGCCAGTAGAGAGGACAGGGAGATCAACAATGAGCAGTTCTTC CASREDREINNEQFF
- - TRBJ1-5 TRBV2 TGTGCCAGCAGTGAAGAATACTACAATCAGCCCCAGCATTTT CASSEEYYNQPQHF
- - TRBJ2-1 TRBV27 TGTGCCAGCAGTATTAACAGGGGGGGCGAGCAGTTCTTC CASSINRGGEQFF
once TRBD2 TRBJ2-3 TRBV11-2 TGTGCCAGCAGCCTAGCGGGAGGGCCGGGCACAGATACGCAGTATTTT CASSLAGGPGTDTQYF
- TRBD2 TRBJ2-2 TRBV6-5 TGTGCCAGCAGATACTTAGCGGGAGTCACCGGGGAGCTGTTTTTT CASRYLAGVTGELFF
- TRBD2 TRBJ2-1 TRBV27 TGTGCCAGCAGGTATCGCGGGGGGACCTACAATGAGCAGTTCTTC CASRYRGGTYNEQFF
- - TRBJ1-5 TRBV30 TGTGCCTGGAGTCCGGCTCTCCGGGGTAGCAATCAGCCCCAGCATTTT CAWSPALRGSNQPQHF
- - TRBJ2-5 TRBV5-4 TGTGCCAGCAGCTTGGGGATCCAAGAGACCCAGTACTTC CASSLGIQETQYF
- - TRBJ1-5 TRBV11-2 TGTGCCAGCAGCTTAGCACCAGGACAAAATCAGCCCCAGCATTTT CASSLAPGQNQPQHF
many - TRBJ2-1 TRBV4-2 TGTGCCAGCAGCCAAGATCCTTTTGTGAGCAGCTCCTACAATGAGCAGTTCTTC CASSQDPFVSSSYNEQFF
- - TRBJ2-2 TRBV6-5 TGTGCCAGCGAACGCACCGGGGAGCTGTTTTTT CASERTGELFF
- TRBD1 TRBJ2-2 TRBV19 TGTGCCAGTTTGGGACAGGGAAACACCGGGGAGCTGTTTTTT CASLGQGNTGELFF
- - TRBJ2-3 TRBV7-8 TGTGCCAGCGGGCCCAACTGGGGTGGGGAAGATACGCAGTATTTT CASGPNWGGEDTQYF
- - TRBJ2-3 TRBV2 TGTGCCAGCAGCCCCCGACTGCCTCCACTCACAGATACGCAGTATTTT CASSPRLPPLTDTQYF
- - TRBJ2-1 TRBV6-5 TGTGCCAGCCGCGCTGGGGGAAGTCTCAATGAGCAGTTCTTC CASRAGGSLNEQFF
- - TRBJ1-2 TRBV4-2 TGTGCCAGCAGCCAAGATCTCTATGGCTACACCTTC CASSQDLYGYTF
once TRBD2 TRBJ2-7 TRBV2 TGTGCCAGCAGTGCACTGGCTAGCGGGAGCTACGAGCAGTACTTC CASSALASGSYEQYF